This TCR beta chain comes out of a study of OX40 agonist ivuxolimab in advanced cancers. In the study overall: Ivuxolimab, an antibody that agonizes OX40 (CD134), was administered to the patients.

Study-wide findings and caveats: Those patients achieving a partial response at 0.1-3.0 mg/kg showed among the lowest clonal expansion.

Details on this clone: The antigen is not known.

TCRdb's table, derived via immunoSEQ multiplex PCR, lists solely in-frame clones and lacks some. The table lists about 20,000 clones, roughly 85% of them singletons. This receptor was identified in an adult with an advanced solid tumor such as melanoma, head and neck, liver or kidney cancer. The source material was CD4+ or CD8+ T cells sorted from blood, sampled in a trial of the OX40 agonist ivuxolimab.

Here the CDR3 reads CASSFGLRGTGELFF. CDR3 bases: TGTGCCAGCAGCTTCGGACTGAGGGGCACCGGGGAGCTGTTTTTT. The chain uses TRBV5-6 and TRBJ2-2; D is possibly TRBD1 or TRBD2 (5 bases each). V gave up 2 bases and J gave up 4 bases, with 12 bases separating them. Germline V gene data show CDR1 as SGHDT and CDR2 as YYEEEE. CDR3 length: 15 residues.